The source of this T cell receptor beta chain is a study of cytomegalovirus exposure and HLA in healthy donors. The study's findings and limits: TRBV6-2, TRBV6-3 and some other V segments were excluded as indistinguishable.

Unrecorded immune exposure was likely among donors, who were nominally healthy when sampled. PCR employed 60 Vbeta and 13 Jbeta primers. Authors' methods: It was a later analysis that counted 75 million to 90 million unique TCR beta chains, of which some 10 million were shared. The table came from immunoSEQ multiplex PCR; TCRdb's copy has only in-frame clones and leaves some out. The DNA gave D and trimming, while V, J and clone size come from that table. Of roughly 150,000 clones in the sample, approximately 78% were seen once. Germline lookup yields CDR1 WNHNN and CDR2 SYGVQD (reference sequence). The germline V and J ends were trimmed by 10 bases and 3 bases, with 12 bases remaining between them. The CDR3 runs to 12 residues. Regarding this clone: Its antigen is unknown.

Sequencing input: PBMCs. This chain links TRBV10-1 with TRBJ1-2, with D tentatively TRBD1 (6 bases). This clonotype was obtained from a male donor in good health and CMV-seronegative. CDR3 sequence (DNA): TGCGCCACCCACAGGGAAGACTATGGCTACACCTTC. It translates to CATHREDYGYTF.